In this sample, the clone carrying this T cell receptor beta chain turned up many times. The entire patient cohort was treatment-naive prior to thyroid surgery. TCRdb re-called the PCR reads via MiXCR. The sample holds around 64,000 clones, under 5% seen once. This specimen comes from a study of metastatic and nonmetastatic thyroid tumors. Turning to the study itself: Repertoire data that came from the blood and tumor or nodule tissue of malignant and benign thyroid patients were compared.

The clonotype comes from a female donor with papillary thyroid cancer or a benign thyroid nodule (not recorded which). Some clones in this sample may be carry-over from other donors' samples. Sequencing was carried out using blood.

In DNA form, the CDR3 reads TGCAGTGCTGCGCAAGAGACCCAGTACTTC. It is translated as CSAAQETQYF. The rearrangement joins TRBV20-1 to TRBJ2-5, with D unclear. V gave up 5 bases and J gave up 2 bases, with 3 bases separating them. Per the germline V gene, CDR1 is DFQATT and CDR2 is SNEGSKA (reference sequence). CDR3 length equals 10 residues.